Sequencing of this T cell receptor beta chain was carried out in a study of blood T cell repertoires in COVID-19. Study context: Spain, Italy and the United States supplied samples that represented acute and convalescent COVID-19. PBMCs, B-cell-depleted T cells, or T cells were the source of the cDNA or gDNA that made up the material.

Sequenced by immunoSEQ multiplex PCR; TCRdb stores in-frame clones only, minus some. The data show around 39,000 clones, 86% seen once. The germline V and J ends were trimmed by 5 bases and 7 bases, with 10 bases remaining between them. The CDR3 contains 12 residues. Germline loops: CDR1 MDHEN, CDR2 SYDVKM. Sequencing was done on a sample of peripheral blood. The TCR was taken from a man aged 60 to 69 with active COVID-19. This rearrangement joins TRBV28 to TRBJ2-3; maybe TRBD1 (6 bases). The CDR3 sequence: CASSNREYTQYF. CDR3 coding DNA: TGTGCCAGCAGTAACAGGGAATATACGCAGTATTTT.